These 26 T cell receptor beta chains originate from one sample sequenced in a study of OX40 agonist ivuxolimab in advanced cancers. Using immunoSEQ multiplex PCR, the repertoire was profiled, and TCRdb retains in-frame clones only, with some absent. The repertoire consists of 81,000 or so clones, with about 90% occurring once and the leading ten covering about 7.6%. Sequencing used CD4+ or CD8+ T cells sorted from blood, obtained in a trial of the OX40 agonist ivuxolimab. These receptors came from an adult with an advanced solid tumor such as melanoma, head and neck, liver or kidney cancer.

This chain links TRBV2 with TRBJ2-3; 8 bases line up with TRBD2. The germline V gene encodes CDR1 SNHLY and CDR2 FYNNEI. The ends lost 4 bases at V and 4 bases at J; junction bases unmatched: 7. This CDR3 region has 15 residues. The CDR3 loop reads CASSGLIAGPDTQYF. The CDR3 DNA reads as TGTGCCAGCAGTGGTCTAATAGCGGGACCAGATACGCAGTATTTT. The full variable domain, in which reference TRBV2 and TRBJ2-3 provide the parts outside the CDR3, is EPEVTQTPSHQVTQMGQEVILRCVPISNHLYFYWYRQILGQKVEFLVSFYNNEISEKSEIFDDQFSVERPDGSNFTLKIRSTKLEDSAMYFCASSGLIAGPDTQYFGPGTRLTVL.

The rearrangement links TRBV5-6 to TRBJ1-2, with TRBD1 matching over 7 bases. The junction had 6 bases not matched to a gene; V was cut back by 0 bases and J by 7 bases. The CDR3 contains 14 residues. Germline V gene data show CDR1 as SGHDT and CDR2 as YYEEEE. CDR3 coding DNA: TGTGCCAGCAGCTTGGCGGTGACAGGGTCTGGCTACACCTTC. Translation gives CASSLAVTGSGYTF.

The chain combines TRBV2 with TRBJ1-3, with D uncertain. Germline-derived CDR1 and CDR2 are SNHLY and FYNNEI. CDR3 length: 14 amino acids. The V end lost 4 bases, the J end lost 0 bases, and 7 bases lay between the germline ends. CDR3 residues: CASSVAYSGNTIYF. CDR3 DNA: TGTGCCAGCAGTGTCGCCTACTCTGGAAACACCATATATTTT.

V gene TRBV13 combines with J gene TRBJ2-3; D gene unclear. Germline CDR1 and CDR2: PRHDT and FYEKMQ (reference sequence). The V end lost 6 bases, the J end lost 0 bases, and 4 bases lay between the germline ends. This CDR3 contains 12 residues. Written as DNA, the CDR3 is TGTGCCAGCAGAGCTAGCACAGATACGCAGTATTTT. This gives the protein CASRASTDTQYF. The variable domain in full, completed from reference TRBV13 and TRBJ2-3, reads AAGVIQSPRHLIKEKRETATLKCYPIPRHDTVYWYQQGPGQDPQFLISFYEKMQSDKGSIPDRFSAQQFSDYHSELNMSSLELGDSALYFCASRASTDTQYFGPGTRLTVL.

The chain carries TRBV6-5 and TRBJ2-1; a weak D match, TRBD2 (5 bases). Germline assignment: CDR1 MNHEY and CDR2 SVGAGI. Trimming took 7 bases from V and 3 from J, leaving 10 bases between them. This CDR3 is built from 13 residues. DNA for the CDR3: TGTGCCAGCACCGGTAGCGTCTACAATGAGCAGTTCTTC. Its protein is CASTGSVYNEQFF.

This chain connects TRBV7-6 to TRBJ1-3, with D perhaps matching TRBD1 (5 bases). Trimming removed 5 bases at V and 2 bases at J, with 10 bases between. The germline V gene has CDR1 SGHVS and CDR2 FNYEAQ. The CDR3 extends over 14 amino acids. In DNA, the CDR3 is TGTGCCAGCAGCCAGGGTAGTACTGGAAACACCATATATTTT. Amino acid sequence: CASSQGSTGNTIYF.

The V gene is TRBV28, the J gene TRBJ1-3; possible D gene TRBD1, 5 bases. Germline CDR1 reads MDHEN; CDR2 reads SYDVKM. The length of the CDR3 is 14 residues. V lost 3 bases to trimming and J lost 4 bases, with 10 bases between them. The CDR3 here is CASSFVGTGNTIYF. Written as DNA, the CDR3 is TGTGCCAGCAGTTTTGTAGGGACCGGAAACACCATATATTTT.

A note on this clone: The junction does not match germline at one end; this may be a read error. This chain links TRBV7-7 with TRBJ2-1; unclear D gene. Germline V gives CDR1 SSHAT, CDR2 FNYEAQ (reference sequence). CDR3 length: 13 residues. The CDR3 nucleotides read TGTGCTAGCAGCTTGGGGTTTGCCAATGAGCAGTTCTTC. It specifies CASSLGFANEQFF.

The genes are TRBV4-2 and TRBJ1-6, with unresolved D. The CDR3 is 17 residues long. Germline V gene lookup returns CDR1 LGHNA and CDR2 YNFKEQ. V was pared by 4 bases and J by 0 bases, with 13 bases between. CDR3 amino acids: CASSPMRSLSYNSPLHF. The CDR3 DNA reads TGTGCCAGCAGCCCAATGAGGTCGCTCTCCTATAATTCACCCCTCCACTTT.

The chain has TRBV28 and TRBJ1-1; tentatively, D is TRBD1 (5 bases). The CDR3 contains 12 residues. The V gene lost 2 bases and the J gene lost 6 bases, with 7 bases spanning the gap. Germline V gene lookup returns CDR1 MDHEN and CDR2 SYDVKM. The CDR3 DNA sequence: TGTGCCAGCAGTTTACGGGGGTCTGAAGCTTTCTTT. This translates into CASSLRGSEAFF.

The rearrangement uses TRBV4-1 and TRBJ2-1, with D maybe TRBD2 (5 bases). Germline V gene data show CDR1 as MGHRA and CDR2 as YSYEKL. The CDR3 covers 17 residues. The ends were cut back, 8 bases at V and 3 bases at J, with 23 bases in the middle. The CDR3: CASGSNSRGIGYNEQFF. In DNA, the CDR3 is TGCGCCAGCGGTTCTAACTCCCGGGGAATTGGCTACAATGAGCAGTTCTTC.

In regard to this clone: Other DNA sequences of this sample code for an identical CDR3. CDR3 sequence reads: CASSLRGSYGYTF. The CDR3 bases are TGTGCCAGCAGTTTGAGGGGGAGCTATGGCTACACCTTC. V gene TRBV28 combines with J gene TRBJ1-2; possibly TRBD1 for D (6 bases). Germline V gives CDR1 MDHEN, CDR2 SYDVKM. CDR3 size: 13 residues. V was shortened by 3 bases and J by 4 bases, with 9 bases between the two germline ends.

The gene calls are TRBV4-2 and TRBJ2-1, with D unresolved. Germline V gene lookup returns CDR1 LGHNA and CDR2 YNFKEQ. This CDR3 region has 13 residues. Between the trimmed V and J ends, which lost 1 base and 7 bases, there was a span of 8 bases. This CDR3 is CASSQGGGNEQFF. In nucleotides, the CDR3 is TGTGCCAGCAGCCAAGGGGGTGGGAATGAGCAGTTCTTC.

The rearrangement joins TRBV7-9 to TRBJ1-5; a possible D gene is TRBD1 (5 bases). The ends were cut back, 5 bases at V and 7 bases at J, with 15 bases in the middle. The germline V gene has CDR1 SEHNR and CDR2 FQNEAQ (reference sequence). The length of the CDR3 is 14 residues. The chain's CDR3 is CASSRFDSKQPQHF. The CDR3 DNA reads as TGTGCCAGCAGCCGATTTGACAGTAAGCAGCCCCAGCATTTT.

J is TRBJ2-7 and V is TRBV10-3; D gene unclear. This CDR3 spans 13 amino acids. CDR1 and CDR2 (germline): ENHRY, SYGVKD. V was cut by 0 bases and J by 0 bases, with 3 bases left in between. CDR3: CAISESSSYEQYV. In DNA, the CDR3 is TGTGCCATCAGTGAGTCGAGCTCCTACGAGCAGTACGTC.

V is TRBV19 and J is TRBJ2-1; 13 bases align to TRBD2. The trim removed 6 bases at V and 6 bases at J, leaving 5 bases unmatched. Looked up from germline, CDR1 is LNHDA and CDR2 is SQIVND (reference sequence). The CDR3 has 15 amino acids. CDR3 coding DNA: TGTGCCAGTAGCGGACTAGCGGGAGTTCGCAATGAGCAGTTCTTC. Amino acid sequence: CASSGLAGVRNEQFF.

The chain has TRBV4-2 and TRBJ1-3, with a tentative D call TRBD1 (5 bases). CDR3 length: 12 amino acids. Trimming stripped 1 base from V and 8 bases from J, with 6 bases between. Germline assignment: CDR1 LGHNA and CDR2 YNFKEQ. The CDR3 reads CASSQGGYTIYF. CDR3 sequence (DNA): TGTGCCAGCAGCCAAGGGGGGTACACCATATATTTT.

The chain combines TRBV6-6 with TRBJ2-1; D not certain. Trimming left V 10 bases short and J 6 bases short, with 13 bases between. Germline CDR1 and CDR2: MNHNY and SVGAGI (reference sequence). The CDR3 is 12 residues long. CDR3 amino acids: CATSSWGNEQFF. For the CDR3, the DNA is TGTGCCACCTCCTCCTGGGGCAATGAGCAGTTCTTC.

The chain uses TRBV29-1 and TRBJ2-3; 16 bases are shared with TRBD2. Germline V gene data show CDR1 as SQVTM and CDR2 as ANQGSEA. Unmatched junction bases numbered 8, after V lost 8 bases and J lost 3 bases. This CDR3 region has 16 residues. CDR3 sequence: CSFGGTSGRGTDTQYF. CDR3 coding DNA: TGCAGCTTTGGCGGGACTAGCGGGAGGGGAACAGATACGCAGTATTTT.

This clone has a handful of counts. V usage is TRBV11-1 and J usage is TRBJ2-1; D is ambiguous. Germline lookup yields CDR1 SGHAT and CDR2 FQDESV (reference sequence). The CDR3 contains 14 residues. V was cut by 3 bases and J by 6 bases, with 12 bases left in between. The CDR3 DNA reads as TGTGCCAGCAGCTTCGGCCGGGTCGGCAATGAGCAGTTCTTC. This gives the protein CASSFGRVGNEQFF.

V gene TRBV6-6 combines with J gene TRBJ2-3; D gene ambiguous. The CDR3 has 12 amino acids. Germline CDR1 is MNHNY and CDR2 is SVGAGI (reference sequence). The V gene lost 6 bases and the J gene lost 4 bases, with 8 bases spanning the gap. This CDR3 is CASSPHSDTQYF. In DNA, the CDR3 is TGTGCCAGCAGCCCCCATTCAGATACGCAGTATTTT.

The chain uses TRBV18 and TRBJ2-5, with D unclear. V dropped 3 bases and J dropped 4 bases, with 6 bases sitting between them. CDR3 length equals 12 residues. The germline gives CDR1 KGHSH, CDR2 LQKENI. The CDR3 loop reads CASSPFPETQYF. CDR3 bases: TGTGCCAGCTCACCCTTCCCAGAGACCCAGTACTTC.

The V and J genes are TRBV25-1 and TRBJ2-5; D gene unclear. The CDR3 covers 11 residues. The V and J ends lost 4 bases and 3 bases respectively, with 3 bases between them. The germline V gene encodes CDR1 MGHDK and CDR2 SYGVNS. For the CDR3, the DNA is TGTGCCAGCAGTGCCGAAGAGACCCAGTACTTC. Residues: CASSAEETQYF.

This clone was seen a single time. This chain connects TRBV21-1 to TRBJ2-7. TRBV21-1 counts as a pseudogene. The CDR3 totals 14 residues. The CDR3 is CASSRPRPPYEQYV. Here the CDR3 DNA reads TGTGCCAGCAGCCGCCCCCGGCCTCCTTACGAGCAGTACGTC.

This chain connects TRBV28 to TRBJ1-4, with 10 bases identical to TRBD1. Germline loops: CDR1 MDHEN, CDR2 SYDVKM. The J segment lost 4 bases and the V segment lost 6 bases, leaving 11 bases of the junction unmatched. CDR3 length equals 17 residues. The CDR3 DNA follows: TGTGCCAGCAGCACGGATGACAGGGGGCTTAGTAATGAAAAACTGTTTTTT. Its protein product is CASSTDDRGLSNEKLFF.

The chain links TRBV6-5 to TRBJ2-1; 7 bases match TRBD2. V lost 4 bases to trimming and J lost 1 base; unmatched junction nucleotides: 4. This CDR3 comprises 15 residues. Germline V lookup: CDR1 MNHEY, CDR2 SVGAGI. CDR3 DNA: TGTGCCAGCAGTTCCCTAGCGGCTTCCTACAATGAGCAGTTCTTC. Residues: CASSSLAASYNEQFF.